This T cell receptor (beta chain) was identified in a study of response to subunit inactivated influenza vaccine. As regards this clonotype: As yet, its antigen is unknown.

V dropped 2 bases and J dropped 5 bases, with 12 bases sitting between them. The CDR3 runs 15 residues. Study observations and caveats: The authors proposed limited new T cell recruitment per seasonal influenza vaccination.

TCRdb redid the calling of the RT-PCR reads with MiXCR, one entry per CDR3 protein. Among fewer than 250,000 distinct CDR3 sequences listed, about 15% were seen once. The TCR sequence derives from a man aged 45-65 years who received an inactivated influenza vaccine. Sequenced material: CD8+ T cells sorted from PBMCs, taken around 5 days after vaccination. This chain connects TRBV12-3 or TRBV12-4 to TRBJ2-2, with D possibly matching TRBD2 (5 bases). The CDR3 sequence: CASSLQRIGTGELFF. The CDR3 region has the DNA TGTGCCAGCAGTTTACAGCGGATTGGTACCGGGGAGCTGTTTTTT.